This T cell receptor beta chain stems from a study of T cells in Graves' hyperthyroidism and ophthalmopathy. TCR beta CDR3 regions were amplified from RNA. Using the HTBI primer set, a first-round RT-PCR was run on the TCR CDR3. TCRdb used MiXCR to reprocess the multiplex PCR reads, holding one entry per CDR3 protein. Of roughly 500,000 distinct CDR3 sequences listed, around a fifth were seen once; the top ten hold around 47%. This CDR3 is 15 amino acids long. J lost 4 bases, V lost 6 bases, and 8 bases had no gene match. Germline CDR1 MDHEN, CDR2 SYDVKM. The table lists this clonotype with many counts.

The genes are TRBV28 and TRBJ2-7; TRBD2 agrees at 11 bases. Material: blood. This clonotype originated in a woman aged 70-85 years with Graves' ophthalmopathy. CDR3 bases: TGTGCCAGCAGCCCTATAGCGGGAGGGCGTTACGAGCAGTACTTC. It is translated as CASSPIAGGRYEQYF.